A single sample gave rise to the 27 T cell receptor beta chains below, sequenced in a study of T cell responses to AZD1222 COVID-19 vaccine. Clones were sequenced by immunoSEQ multiplex PCR, and TCRdb holds only the in-frame ones, with some missing. The sample comprises roughly 150,000 clones, approximately 86% of which are singletons, and approximately 3.4% rests with the top ten. Sequenced here: peripheral blood, sampled on day 0 of AZD1222 vaccination. The receptors were sampled from an adult in good health.

V and J are TRBV6-5 and TRBJ2-1; D call uncertain. The V gene's germline CDR1 is MNHEY and CDR2 SVGAGI. Trimming left V 1 base short and J 8 bases short, with 9 bases between. The CDR3 has 13 amino acids. The CDR3 nucleotides are TGTGCCAGCAGTTACTTCCTCATGGATGAGCAGTTCTTC. This translates into CASSYFLMDEQFF.

The chain recombines TRBV5-1 with TRBJ2-7; no clear D gene. CDR1 is SGHRS and CDR2 is YFSETQ in the germline V gene. The CDR3 contains 13 residues. Trimming left V 0 bases short and J 1 base short, with 5 bases between. The CDR3 loop is CASSLAVSYEQYF. In DNA, the CDR3 is TGCGCCAGCAGCTTGGCTGTGTCCTACGAGCAGTACTTC.

J is TRBJ1-6 and V is TRBV2; no clear D. Germline CDR1 SNHLY, CDR2 FYNNEI. The V and J ends lost 4 bases and 9 bases respectively, with 7 bases between them. There are 12 residues in the CDR3. In DNA, the CDR3 is TGTGCCAGCAGTGTCATGAGTTCACCCCTCCACTTT. It specifies CASSVMSSPLHF. Supplemented by reference TRBV2 and TRBJ1-6, the full variable domain reads EPEVTQTPSHQVTQMGQEVILRCVPISNHLYFYWYRQILGQKVEFLVSFYNNEISEKSEIFDDQFSVERPDGSNFTLKIRSTKLEDSAMYFCASSVMSSPLHFGNGTRLTVT.

J is TRBJ2-5 and V is TRBV11-2; D is uncertain. V was cut by 6 bases and J by 7 bases, with 12 bases left in between. Per the germline V gene, CDR1 is SGHAT and CDR2 is FQNNGV. The CDR3 is 12 amino acids. The CDR3, as DNA: TGTGCCAGCAGAACCTACGAAGCGACCCAGTACTTC. Translated: CASRTYEATQYF.

V and J are TRBV25-1 and TRBJ1-1; tentatively, D is TRBD1 (6 bases). CDR3 length equals 14 residues. The ends were cut back, 7 bases at V and 3 bases at J, with 15 bases in the middle. Germline values: CDR1 MGHDK, CDR2 SYGVNS. This CDR3 reads CASTFDRLDTEAFF. The DNA of the CDR3 is TGTGCCAGCACCTTCGACAGGTTGGACACTGAAGCTTTCTTT.

The genes are TRBV11-2 and TRBJ2-7, with TRBD2 matching 8 bases. The germline V gene encodes CDR1 SGHAT and CDR2 FQNNGV. This CDR3 contains 14 residues. The V segment lost 1 base and the J segment 6 bases; nucleotides outside the gene matches: 5. The CDR3 bases are TGTGCCAGCAGCTTAGGGGGGACTAGAGGCGAGCAGTACTTC. This sequence encodes CASSLGGTRGEQYF. The full variable domain, its missing parts supplied by reference TRBV11-2 and TRBJ2-7, is EAGVAQSPRYKIIEKRQSVAFWCNPISGHATLYWYQQILGQGPKLLIQFQNNGVVDDSQLPKDRFSAERLKGVDSTLKIQPAKLEDSAVYLCASSLGGTRGEQYFGPGTRLTVT.

The rearrangement links TRBV18 to TRBJ1-1, with unresolved D. Per germline, CDR1 KGHSH and CDR2 LQKENI. Trimming left V 2 bases short and J 4 bases short, with 8 bases between. The CDR3 runs to 13 residues. The CDR3 DNA reads as TGTGCCAGCTCACCAAACGGCGGCACTGAAGCTTTCTTT. Residues: CASSPNGGTEAFF.

This clone was found once. The chain has TRBV4-3 and TRBJ2-1; 8 positions match TRBD2. The trim removed 0 bases at V and 4 bases at J, leaving 14 bases unmatched. The CDR3 has 19 amino acids. Germline V gene sequence: CDR1 LGHNA, CDR2 YSLEER. CDR3 region: CASSQETRRGVAPYNEQFF. The CDR3 coding sequence is TGCGCCAGCAGCCAAGAAACTCGGCGGGGGGTAGCCCCTTACAATGAGCAGTTCTTC.

The chain has TRBV6-5 and TRBJ1-5; no clear D. Looked up from germline, CDR1 is MNHEY and CDR2 is SVGAGI. The CDR3 consists of 12 residues. Trimming left V 8 bases short and J 4 bases short, with 9 bases between. The chain's CDR3 is CASELGNQPQHF. The CDR3 DNA reads TGTGCCAGCGAACTTGGTAATCAGCCCCAGCATTTT.

In its sample, this clone was seen once. V is TRBV5-1 and J is TRBJ2-1, with TRBD2 matching 7 bases. This CDR3 comprises 15 residues. V shed 2 bases, J shed 1 base, and the junction held 3 bases outside the gene matches. Germline values: CDR1 SGHRS, CDR2 YFSETQ. The CDR3 loop reads CASSLEAGSYNEQFF. The CDR3 bases are TGCGCCAGCAGCTTAGAAGCGGGGTCCTACAATGAGCAGTTCTTC.

The chain is built from TRBV6-2 or TRBV6-3 and TRBJ2-7, with D tentatively TRBD1 or TRBD2 (6 bases each). The ends were cut back, 5 bases at V and 6 bases at J, with 20 bases in the middle. The CDR3 is made up of 15 amino acids. The germline CDR1 and CDR2 sequences are MNHEY and SVGEGT. For the CDR3, the DNA is TGTGCCAGCAGTATATCGACAGGAGGGACGGGCGAGCAGTACTTC. It translates to CASSISTGGTGEQYF.

The rearrangement uses TRBV5-1 and TRBJ2-1, with 9 bases aligning to TRBD2. This CDR3 comprises 15 residues. The germline V gene has CDR1 SGHRS and CDR2 YFSETQ. V lost 4 bases to trimming and J lost 4 bases; unmatched junction nucleotides: 6. The CDR3 loop is CASSTRTSAYNEQFF. The CDR3 bases are TGCGCCAGCAGCACTAGGACTAGCGCGTACAATGAGCAGTTCTTC.

The chain uses TRBV9 and TRBJ2-3; the D gene is possibly TRBD1 (6 bases). CDR1 and CDR2 (germline): SGDLS, YYNGEE. V gave up 2 bases and J gave up 1 base, with 17 bases separating them. The CDR3 runs to 17 residues. Here the CDR3 DNA reads TGTGCCAGCAGCGTCGGACCCGGGACAACGCGCACAGATACGCAGTATTTT. Translating it yields CASSVGPGTTRTDTQYF.

The rearrangement joins TRBV7-2 to TRBJ1-4; D gene uncertain. The V end was cut by 5 bases, the J end by 7 bases, with 11 bases between. The germline CDR1 and CDR2 sequences are SGHTA and FQGNSA. CDR3 length: 13 residues. The CDR3 spells CASSPMISEKLFF. The CDR3 DNA sequence: TGTGCCAGCAGCCCCATGATATCTGAAAAACTGTTTTTT.

The chain couples TRBV30 to TRBJ1-6; 7 bases map to TRBD1. The CDR3 contains 13 residues. Germline loops: CDR1 GTSNPN, CDR2 SVGIG (reference sequence). J gave up 14 bases and V 4 bases, and 11 bases lay outside the gene matches. The DNA of the CDR3 is TGTGCCTGGACGGGACAGACGGTGTGGACCCTCCACTTT. Residues: CAWTGQTVWTLHF.

The chain has TRBV4-2 and TRBJ1-5, with TRBD1 as a possible D gene (5 bases). Germline CDR1 reads LGHNA; CDR2 reads YNFKEQ. V lost 0 bases and J lost 2, with 8 bases in between. This CDR3 spans 15 amino acids. The CDR3 sequence: CASSQDSGGNQPQHF. CDR3 nucleotides: TGTGCCAGCAGCCAAGATTCGGGGGGCAATCAGCCCCAGCATTTT.

This clone was observed once. The chain has TRBV19 and TRBJ1-4, with a possible D match to TRBD1 (5 bases). V lost 4 bases to trimming and J lost 0 bases, with 12 bases between them. This CDR3 has 16 amino acids. Germline CDR1 is LNHDA and CDR2 is SQIVND (reference sequence). The CDR3 DNA follows: TGTGCCAGTAGTAGAGACAGCCTTGCAACTAATGAAAAACTGTTTTTT. Translation gives CASSRDSLATNEKLFF.

This sequence joins TRBV19 and TRBJ1-4, with D maybe TRBD1 (6 bases). Per germline, CDR1 LNHDA and CDR2 SQIVND (reference sequence). The CDR3 runs 15 residues. Trimming shortened V by 10 bases and J by 4 bases, and 19 bases separated the two germline ends. CDR3 sequence: CATRGGGFRNEKLFF. The CDR3, as DNA: TGTGCCACCAGAGGGGGGGGTTTTCGTAATGAAAAACTGTTTTTT.

The chain recombines TRBV5-1 with TRBJ2-5; TRBD1 aligns across 7 bases. Germline V CDR1 and CDR2: SGHRS, YFSETQ. V gave up 2 bases and J gave up 5 bases; unmatched junction bases: 3. This CDR3 is built from 13 residues. CDR3 amino acids: CASSLGGRETQYF. The CDR3 DNA reads TGCGCCAGCAGCTTAGGGGGCCGGGAGACCCAGTACTTC.

This chain uses TRBV7-8 with TRBJ2-3; 12 positions agree with TRBD2. Germline values: CDR1 SGHVS, CDR2 FQNEAQ. V lost 5 bases and J lost 5; bases outside the gene matches: 5. The CDR3 contains 15 residues. The CDR3 loop reads CASSILAGGGDTQYF. The CDR3 nucleotides read TGTGCCAGCAGCATACTAGCGGGAGGAGGAGATACGCAGTATTTT.

This clone was observed a few times. The chain has TRBV5-8 and TRBJ1-5; TRBD1 aligns across 8 bases. This CDR3 is 13 amino acids long. V was pared by 7 bases and J by 5 bases, with 5 bases of the junction left unmatched. Germline V gene data show CDR1 as SGHTS and CDR2 as YDEGEE. The DNA of the CDR3 is TGTGCCAGCCTGGGACAGGCTTATCAGCCCCAGCATTTT. Encoded protein: CASLGQAYQPQHF. Variable domain in full (rest from reference TRBV5-8 and TRBJ1-5): EAGVTQSPTHLIKTRGQQATLRCSPISGHTSVYWYQQALGLGLQFLLWYDEGEERNRGNFPPRFSGRQFPNYSSELNVNALELEDSALYLCASLGQAYQPQHFGDGTRLSIL.

V and J are TRBV24-1 and TRBJ1-6; D might be TRBD1 (5 bases). CDR1 and CDR2 (germline): KGHDR, SFDVKD. The CDR3 covers 17 residues. Trimming left V 9 bases short and J 0 bases short, with 17 bases between. CDR3 nucleotides: TGTGCCACCCCCCCCGGGAGGGGATTCTCCTATAATTCACCCCTCCACTTT. As protein: CATPPGRGFSYNSPLHF.

J is TRBJ1-1 and V is TRBV11-3, with TRBD1 as a possible D gene (5 bases). From germline, CDR1 is SGHNT and CDR2 YENEEA. The V gene lost 8 bases and the J gene lost 0 bases, with 19 bases spanning the gap. This CDR3 region has 16 residues. CDR3 in DNA: TGTGCCAGCTCTGAGGGGTTTGGGACCATGAACACTGAAGCTTTCTTT. Its protein is CASSEGFGTMNTEAFF.

CDR3 protein: CASSLSGKETQYF. CDR3 bases: TGTGCCAGCAGCCTAAGCGGGAAAGAGACCCAGTACTTC. The chain uses TRBV3-1 (or the pseudogene TRBV3-2) and TRBJ2-5; 7 nucleotides align to TRBD2. There are 13 residues in the CDR3. Germline CDR1 reads LGHDT; CDR2 reads YNNKEL (reference sequence). V shed 4 bases, J shed 3 bases, and the junction held 2 bases outside the gene matches.

This clone was observed a single time. This chain connects TRBV27 to TRBJ1-5; the D is unclear. Trimming removed 4 bases at V and 2 bases at J, with 6 bases between. Germline V gene lookup returns CDR1 MNHEY and CDR2 SMNVEV (reference sequence). The CDR3 has 13 residues. The chain's CDR3 is CASSWQGNQPQHF. Written as DNA, the CDR3 is TGTGCCAGCAGTTGGCAGGGCAATCAGCCCCAGCATTTT.

CDR3: CASGMGVGSPLHF. The CDR3 bases are TGTGCCTCTGGGATGGGTGTGGGGTCACCCCTCCACTTT. The chain joins TRBV7-3 to TRBJ1-6; D not resolved. CDR3 length: 13 residues. Germline CDR1 reads SGHTA; CDR2 reads FQGTGA. Trimming left V 11 bases short and J 10 bases short, with 18 bases between.

The chain recombines TRBV15 with TRBJ2-2; no definite D call. The CDR3 sequence is 15 residues long. Between the trimmed V and J ends, which lost 0 bases and 2 bases, there was a span of 7 bases. Germline V gene lookup returns CDR1 LNHNV and CDR2 YYDKDF (reference sequence). Here the CDR3 DNA reads TGTGCCACCAGCAGAGACACAATTAACACCGGGGAGCTGTTTTTT. It is translated as CATSRDTINTGELFF.